This is a list of T cell receptor beta chains from one sample in a study of blood T cell repertoires in COVID-19. Assay: immunoSEQ multiplex PCR; the TCRdb copy retains only in-frame clones and omits some. The sample holds about 140,000 clones, roughly 83% seen once. The sequenced sample consisted of PBMCs or T cells enriched from blood (not recorded which). The receptor set was obtained from a man aged 40-55 years with acute COVID-19. The CDR3 runs from the conserved cysteine through the conserved F or W. The size field is filled for only some rows; it gives once, few, many or a size class.

size,J,V,CDR3
-,TRBJ1-1,TRBV5-1,CASSLTGAMNTEAFF
-,TRBJ1-1,TRBV10-2,CASRGLGGDNEAFF
-,TRBJ1-6,TRBV28,CASSLRTGRPPLHF
few,TRBJ1-1,TRBV7-6,CASSLTDNRSPEAFF
-,TRBJ1-5,TRBV19,CASSIVNNQPQHF
-,TRBJ2-3,TRBV11-2,CASSFLAGGGDTQYF
few,TRBJ2-1,TRBV3-1/TRBV3-2,CASSVTRGEQFF
-,TRBJ2-3,TRBV19,CASSPGQSFRSDTQYF
-,TRBJ2-3,TRBV28,CASSPLGAGGLDTQYF
once,TRBJ2-2,TRBV5-1,CASSLSSGGTNTGELFF
-,TRBJ1-5,TRBV30,CALAGGRNQPQHF